This T cell receptor beta chain comes out of a study of cytomegalovirus exposure and HLA in healthy donors. In germline, CDR1 is GTSNPN, CDR2 SVGIG (reference sequence). The CDR3 length is 13 residues. The ends were cut back, 4 bases at V and 0 bases at J, with 7 bases in the middle. General study findings and limits: Accurate HLA-A and HLA-B prediction from TCR beta sequences was reported for most subjects. The likely explanation for a cluster of highly shared sequence variants was sequencing artifact.

The PCR used 60 Vbeta and 13 Jbeta primers. This table comes from immunoSEQ multiplex PCR, and its TCRdb copy is limited to in-frame clones, with some not included. The sample lists roughly 99,000 clones; around 67% were seen once. As to this clone: Antigen specificity is unknown.

What was sequenced was PBMCs. The sequence was obtained from a woman in her thirties or forties in good health and CMV-seropositive. The rearrangement uses TRBV30 and TRBJ1-5; TRBD1 might be the D (5 bases). CDR3 nucleotide sequence: TGTGCCTGGACAGGACATAGCAATCAGCCCCAGCATTTT. Amino acid sequence: CAWTGHSNQPQHF. The full variable domain, its missing parts supplied by reference TRBV30 and TRBJ1-5, is SQTIHQWPATLVQPVGSPLSLECTVEGTSNPNLYWYRQAAGRGLQLLFYSVGIGQISSEVPQNLSASRPQDRQFILSSKKLLLSDSGFYLCAWTGHSNQPQHFGDGTRLSIL.